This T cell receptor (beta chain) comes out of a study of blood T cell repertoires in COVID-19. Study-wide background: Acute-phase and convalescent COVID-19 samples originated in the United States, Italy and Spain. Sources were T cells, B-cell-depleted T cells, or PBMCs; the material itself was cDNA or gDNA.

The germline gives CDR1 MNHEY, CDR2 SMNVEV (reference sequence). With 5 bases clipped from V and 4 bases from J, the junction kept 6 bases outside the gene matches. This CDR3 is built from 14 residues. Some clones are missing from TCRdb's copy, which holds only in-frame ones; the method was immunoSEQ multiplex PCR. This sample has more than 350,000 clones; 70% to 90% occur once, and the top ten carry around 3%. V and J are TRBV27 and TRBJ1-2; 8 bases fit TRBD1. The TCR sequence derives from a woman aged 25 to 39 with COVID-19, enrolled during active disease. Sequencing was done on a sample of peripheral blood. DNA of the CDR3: TGTGCCAGCAGTCCGGACAGGGCCCTCTATGGCTACACCTTC. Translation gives CASSPDRALYGYTF.